This record concerns one T cell receptor beta chain sequence. Its antigen is not known. The entry originates in a study of cytomegalovirus exposure and HLA in healthy donors. Study as a whole: Some 200 million T cells yielded 90 million to 130 million unique TCR beta sequences, as an earlier analysis found. Points from the study as a whole: A later analysis linked around 15,000 TCR beta sequences to HLA alleles at 0.05 false discovery rate. Certain indistinguishable V segments, among them TRBV6-2 and TRBV6-3, were excluded. Within a later analysis, the majority of CMV-associated TCR beta chains appeared HLA-restricted.

Trimming removed 5 bases from V and 8 bases from J, with 21 bases in between. Germline V gives CDR1 PRHDT, CDR2 FYEKMQ (reference sequence). CDR3 size: 15 residues. The PCR used 60 Vbeta and 13 Jbeta primers. Libraries were prepared by immunoSEQ multiplex PCR; TCRdb keeps only in-frame clonotypes and omits some of them. Found here are 120,000 or so clones; the top ten clones hold more than 3%. The rearrangement joins TRBV13 to TRBJ1-1, with D perhaps TRBD1 (5 bases). The sequence was collected from a man younger than 35 in good health and CMV-seronegative. The sample comprised PBMCs. The chain's CDR3 is CASSLGPKQFKEAFF. DNA of the CDR3: TGTGCCAGCAGCCTGGGGCCGAAACAGTTTAAGGAAGCTTTCTTT.